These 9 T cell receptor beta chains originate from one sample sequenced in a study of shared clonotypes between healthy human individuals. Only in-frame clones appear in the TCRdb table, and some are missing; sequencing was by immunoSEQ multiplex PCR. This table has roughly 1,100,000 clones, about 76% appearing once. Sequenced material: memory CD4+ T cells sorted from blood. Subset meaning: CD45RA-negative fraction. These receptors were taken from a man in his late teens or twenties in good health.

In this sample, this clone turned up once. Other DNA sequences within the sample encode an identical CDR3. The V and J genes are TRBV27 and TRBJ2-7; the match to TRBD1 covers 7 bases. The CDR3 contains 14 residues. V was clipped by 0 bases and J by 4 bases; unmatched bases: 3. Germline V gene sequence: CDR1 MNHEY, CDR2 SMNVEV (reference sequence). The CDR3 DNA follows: TGTGCCAGCAGTTTATCCCGGGACAGTTACGAGCAGTACTTC. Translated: CASSLSRDSYEQYF.

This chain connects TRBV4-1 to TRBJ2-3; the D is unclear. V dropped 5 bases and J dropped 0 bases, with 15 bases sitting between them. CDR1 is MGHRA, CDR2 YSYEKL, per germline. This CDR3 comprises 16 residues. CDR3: CASSEKQLTSTDTQYF. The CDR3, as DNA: TGCGCCAGCAGCGAGAAACAGCTTACTAGCACAGATACGCAGTATTTT.

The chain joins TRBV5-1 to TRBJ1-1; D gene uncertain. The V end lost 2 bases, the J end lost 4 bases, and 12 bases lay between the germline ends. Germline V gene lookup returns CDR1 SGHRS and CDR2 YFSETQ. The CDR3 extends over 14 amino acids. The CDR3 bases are TGCGCCAGCAGCTTTCAAGGTCAGATCACTGAAGCTTTCTTT. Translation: CASSFQGQITEAFF.

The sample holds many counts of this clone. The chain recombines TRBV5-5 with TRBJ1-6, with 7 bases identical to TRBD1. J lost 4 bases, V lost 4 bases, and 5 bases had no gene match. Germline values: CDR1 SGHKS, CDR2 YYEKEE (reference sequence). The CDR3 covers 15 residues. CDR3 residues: CASSATGQYNSPLHF. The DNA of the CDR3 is TGTGCCAGCAGCGCGACGGGACAGTATAATTCACCCCTCCACTTT.

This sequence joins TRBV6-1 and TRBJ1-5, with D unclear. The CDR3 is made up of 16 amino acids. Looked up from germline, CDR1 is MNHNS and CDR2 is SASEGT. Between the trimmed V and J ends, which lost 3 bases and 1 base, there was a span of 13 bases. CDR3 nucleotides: TGTGCCAGCAGTGAGCGTGGAGACGGGAGCAATCAGCCCCAGCATTTT. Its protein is CASSERGDGSNQPQHF.

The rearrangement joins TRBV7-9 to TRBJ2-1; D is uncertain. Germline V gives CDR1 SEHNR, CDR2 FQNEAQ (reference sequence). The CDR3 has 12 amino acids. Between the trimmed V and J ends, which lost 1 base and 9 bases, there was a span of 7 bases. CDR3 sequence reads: CASSLVPLEQFF. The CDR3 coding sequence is TGTGCCAGCAGCTTAGTCCCCCTTGAGCAGTTCTTC.

CDR3 bases: TGCGCCAGCAGCCAACGAACAGGGTGGGATGAAAAACTGTTTTTT. This translates into CASSQRTGWDEKLFF. This chain uses TRBV4-1 with TRBJ1-4; possible D gene TRBD1, 6 bases. V lost 2 bases and J 6 bases, leaving 13 bases between the germline ends. CDR3 length equals 15 residues. In germline, CDR1 is MGHRA, CDR2 YSYEKL.

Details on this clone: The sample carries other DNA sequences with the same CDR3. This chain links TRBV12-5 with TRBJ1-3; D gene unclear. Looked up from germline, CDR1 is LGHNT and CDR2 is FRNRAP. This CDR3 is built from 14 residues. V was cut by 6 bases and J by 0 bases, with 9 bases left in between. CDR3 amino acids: CASGPGGSGNTIYF. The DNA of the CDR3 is TGTGCTAGTGGCCCGGGCGGCTCTGGAAACACCATATATTTT.

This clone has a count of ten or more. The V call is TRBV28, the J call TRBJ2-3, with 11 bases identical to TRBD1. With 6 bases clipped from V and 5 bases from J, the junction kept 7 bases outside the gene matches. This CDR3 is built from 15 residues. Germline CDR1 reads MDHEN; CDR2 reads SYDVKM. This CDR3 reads CASRRDRGRGDTQYF. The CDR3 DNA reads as TGTGCCAGCAGACGGGACAGGGGGAGAGGAGATACGCAGTATTTT.